This TCR beta chain was recovered during a study of CD8+ T cells in alopecia areata. The study, taken as a whole, reports: In scalp and blood, many expanded lesional clones persisted during tofacitinib. Possibly because of HLA-related factors, TCR sharing was less clear across patients than in mice. It was lesional scalp, especially alopecia totalis/universalis, that showed higher clonality than normal scalp.

This clone appeared many times. The antigen is not known. Once RNA had been extracted, it was reverse transcribed into cDNA to act as the sequencing template. Some clones are missing from TCRdb's copy, which holds only in-frame ones; the method was immunoSEQ multiplex PCR. The repertoire holds some 180,000 clones, about 55% seen once, with 10% to 11% in the top ten. Documented treatment: oral pan-JAK inhibitor, 5-10 mg twice daily. Lesional scalp punch biopsies and peripheral blood were collected from alopecia areata patients. CDR1 and CDR2 from the germline V gene are SGHDT and YYEEEE. The CDR3 spans 16 residues. V was pared by 6 bases and J by 0 bases, with 17 bases between.

The rearrangement links TRBV5-6 to TRBJ2-3; possibly TRBD1 or TRBD2 for D (5 bases each). The clonotype was recovered from a human donor with alopecia areata. Sequenced material: CD8+ T cells sorted from blood, taken at week 24, from a patient treated with tofacitinib. The CDR3 loop reads CASTKGWGTSTDTQYF. In nucleotides, the CDR3 is TGTGCCAGCACCAAAGGTTGGGGGACCAGCACAGATACGCAGTATTTT.